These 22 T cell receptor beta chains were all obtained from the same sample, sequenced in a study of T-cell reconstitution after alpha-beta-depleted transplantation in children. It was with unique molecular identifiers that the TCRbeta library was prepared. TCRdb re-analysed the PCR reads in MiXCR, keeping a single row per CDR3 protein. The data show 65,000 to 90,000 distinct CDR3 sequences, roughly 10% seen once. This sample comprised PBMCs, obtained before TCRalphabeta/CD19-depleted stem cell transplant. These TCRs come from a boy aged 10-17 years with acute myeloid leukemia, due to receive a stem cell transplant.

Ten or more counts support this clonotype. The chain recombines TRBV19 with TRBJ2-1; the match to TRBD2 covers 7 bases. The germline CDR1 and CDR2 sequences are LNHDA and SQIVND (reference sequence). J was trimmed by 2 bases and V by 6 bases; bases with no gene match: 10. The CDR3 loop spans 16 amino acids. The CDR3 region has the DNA TGTGCCAGTAGCCCGACCCGGGGGGAGGCCTACAATGAGCAGTTCTTC. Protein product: CASSPTRGEAYNEQFF.

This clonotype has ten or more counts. CDR3 region: CSATNLMRGRISNQPQHF. CDR3 bases: TGCAGTGCTACCAACCTTATGAGGGGGCGGATTAGCAATCAGCCCCAGCATTTT. The V call is TRBV20-1, the J call TRBJ1-5; 7 bases fit TRBD1. V shed 4 bases, J shed 0 bases, and the junction held 15 bases outside the gene matches. CDR1 and CDR2 (germline): DFQATT, SNEGSKA (reference sequence). CDR3 length: 18 residues.

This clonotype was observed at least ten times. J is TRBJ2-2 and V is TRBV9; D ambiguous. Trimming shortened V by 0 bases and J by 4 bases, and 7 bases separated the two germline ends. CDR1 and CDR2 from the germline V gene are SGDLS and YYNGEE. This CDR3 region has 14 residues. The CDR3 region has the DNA TGTGCCAGCAGCGTAGGCCCAAGCACCGGGGAGCTGTTTTTT. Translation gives CASSVGPSTGELFF. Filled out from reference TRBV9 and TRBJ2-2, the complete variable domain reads DSGVTQTPKHLITATGQRVTLRCSPRSGDLSVYWYQQSLDQGLQFLIQYYNGEERAKGNILERFSAQQFPDLHSELNLSSLELGDSALYFCASSVGPSTGELFFGEGSRLTVL.

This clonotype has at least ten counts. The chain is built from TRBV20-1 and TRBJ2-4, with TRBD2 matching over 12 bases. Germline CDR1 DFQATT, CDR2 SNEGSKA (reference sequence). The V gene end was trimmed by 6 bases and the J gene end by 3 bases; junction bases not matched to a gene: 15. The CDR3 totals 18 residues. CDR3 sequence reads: CSAPPPFLAGGRKNIQYF. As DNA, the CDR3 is TGCAGTGCCCCGCCGCCTTTTCTAGCGGGAGGGCGCAAAAACATTCAGTACTTC.

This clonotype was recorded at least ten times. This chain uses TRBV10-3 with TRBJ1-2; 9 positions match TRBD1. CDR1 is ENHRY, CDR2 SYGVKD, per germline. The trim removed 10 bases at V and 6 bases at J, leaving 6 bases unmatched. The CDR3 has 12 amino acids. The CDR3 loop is CATEQGANGYTF. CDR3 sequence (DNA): TGTGCCACCGAACAGGGGGCGAATGGCTACACCTTC.

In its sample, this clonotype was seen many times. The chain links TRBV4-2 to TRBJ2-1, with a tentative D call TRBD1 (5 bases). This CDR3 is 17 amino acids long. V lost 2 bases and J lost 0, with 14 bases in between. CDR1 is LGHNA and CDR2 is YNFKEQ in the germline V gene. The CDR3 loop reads CASSQPTGPSSYNEQFF. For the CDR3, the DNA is TGTGCCAGCAGCCAACCCACAGGTCCAAGCTCCTACAATGAGCAGTTCTTC.

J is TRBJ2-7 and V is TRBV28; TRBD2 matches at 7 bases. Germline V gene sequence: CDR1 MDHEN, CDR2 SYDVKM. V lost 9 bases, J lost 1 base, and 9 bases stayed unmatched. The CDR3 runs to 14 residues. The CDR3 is CASLGRGSSYEQYF. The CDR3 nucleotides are TGTGCCAGTTTGGGCCGCGGGAGTTCCTACGAGCAGTACTTC.

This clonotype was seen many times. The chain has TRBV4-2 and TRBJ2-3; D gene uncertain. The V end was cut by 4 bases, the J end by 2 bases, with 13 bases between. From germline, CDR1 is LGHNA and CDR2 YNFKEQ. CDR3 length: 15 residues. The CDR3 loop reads CASSPGRQITDTQYF. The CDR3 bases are TGTGCCAGCAGCCCCGGGCGGCAGATCACAGATACGCAGTATTTT.

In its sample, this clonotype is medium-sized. The CDR3 loop reads CASSFFPTGEQYF. The CDR3 DNA is TGTGCCAGCAGTTTCTTCCCGACCGGCGAGCAGTACTTC. This chain links TRBV27 with TRBJ2-7; D unclear. The V and J ends lost 3 bases and 6 bases respectively, with 12 bases between them. Germline V gene sequence: CDR1 MNHEY, CDR2 SMNVEV (reference sequence). CDR3 length equals 13 residues.

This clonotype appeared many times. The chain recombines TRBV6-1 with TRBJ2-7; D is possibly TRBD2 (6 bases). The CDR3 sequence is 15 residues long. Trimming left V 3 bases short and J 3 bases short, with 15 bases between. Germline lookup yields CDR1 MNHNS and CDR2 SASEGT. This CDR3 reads CASSDDAGGDYEQYF. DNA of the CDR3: TGTGCCAGCAGTGACGACGCCGGGGGAGACTACGAGCAGTACTTC.

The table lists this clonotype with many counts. The CDR3 sequence is CASSNIQGGSLQETQYF. Here the CDR3 DNA reads TGTGCCAGCAGCAACATACAGGGTGGGAGTCTCCAAGAGACCCAGTACTTC. This chain uses TRBV7-6 with TRBJ2-5, with D perhaps matching TRBD1 (6 bases). Trimming stripped 5 bases from V and 1 base from J, with 20 bases between. Germline assignment: CDR1 SGHVS and CDR2 FNYEAQ. The CDR3 has 17 residues.

Here the CDR3 DNA reads TGTGCCAGCAGCGATAATCTTAGGACAGGGAGGTCCTACAATGAGCAGTTCTTC. Amino acid sequence: CASSDNLRTGRSYNEQFF. V is TRBV7-8 and J is TRBJ2-1; TRBD1 aligns across 8 bases. CDR3 length equals 18 residues. The germline CDR1 and CDR2 sequences are SGHVS and FQNEAQ. V was clipped by 5 bases and J by 1 base; unmatched bases: 13.

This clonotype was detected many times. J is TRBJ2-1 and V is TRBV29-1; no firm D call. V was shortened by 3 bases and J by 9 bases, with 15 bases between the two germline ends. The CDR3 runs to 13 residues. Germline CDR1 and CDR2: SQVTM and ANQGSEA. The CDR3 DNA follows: TGCAGCGTTGACTCCCCCTCCTATAGTGAGCAGTTCTTC. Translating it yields CSVDSPSYSEQFF.

This CDR3 reads CAWNLGSGYEQYF. The DNA for the CDR3 is TGTGCCTGGAACCTCGGGAGCGGCTACGAGCAGTACTTC. V gene TRBV30 combines with J gene TRBJ2-7; D perhaps matches TRBD2 (6 bases). Per the germline V gene, CDR1 is GTSNPN and CDR2 is SVGIG (reference sequence). Between the trimmed V and J ends, which lost 4 bases and 3 bases, there was a span of 13 bases. The CDR3 length is 13 residues.

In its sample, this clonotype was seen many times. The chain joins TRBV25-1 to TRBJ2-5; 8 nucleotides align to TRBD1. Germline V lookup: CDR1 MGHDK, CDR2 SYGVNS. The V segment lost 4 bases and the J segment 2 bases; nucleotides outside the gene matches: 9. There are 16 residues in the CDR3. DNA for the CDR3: TGTGCCAGCAGTGGTCGACAGGGGCCGGGTCAAGAGACCCAGTACTTC. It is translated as CASSGRQGPGQETQYF.

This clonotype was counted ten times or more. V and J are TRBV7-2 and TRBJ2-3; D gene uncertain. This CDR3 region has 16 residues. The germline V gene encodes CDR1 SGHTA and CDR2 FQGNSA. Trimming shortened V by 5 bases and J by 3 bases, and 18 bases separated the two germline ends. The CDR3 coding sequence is TGTGCCAGCAGCCCCCGGGCCCGACTCGGGACAGATACGCAGTATTTT. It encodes CASSPRARLGTDTQYF.

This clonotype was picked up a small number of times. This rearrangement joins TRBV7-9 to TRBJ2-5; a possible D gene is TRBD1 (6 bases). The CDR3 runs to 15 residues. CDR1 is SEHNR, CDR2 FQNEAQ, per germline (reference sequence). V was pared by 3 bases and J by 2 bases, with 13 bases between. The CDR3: CASSFSGTRQETQYF. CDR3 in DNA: TGTGCCAGCAGCTTTAGTGGGACACGACAAGAGACCCAGTACTTC.

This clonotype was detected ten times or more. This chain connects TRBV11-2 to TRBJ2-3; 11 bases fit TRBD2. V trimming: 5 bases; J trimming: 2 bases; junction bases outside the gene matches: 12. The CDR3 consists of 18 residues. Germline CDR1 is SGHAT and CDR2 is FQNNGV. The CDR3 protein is CASSPGTSGNSLTDTQYF. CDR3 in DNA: TGTGCCAGCAGCCCAGGGACTAGCGGCAACAGTCTCACAGATACGCAGTATTTT.

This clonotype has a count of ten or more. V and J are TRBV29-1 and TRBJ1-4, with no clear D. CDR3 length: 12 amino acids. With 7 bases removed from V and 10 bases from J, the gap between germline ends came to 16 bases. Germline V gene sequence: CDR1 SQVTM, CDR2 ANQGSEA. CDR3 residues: CSGSGAGGKLFF. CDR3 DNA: TGCAGCGGATCAGGAGCCGGAGGAAAACTGTTTTTT.

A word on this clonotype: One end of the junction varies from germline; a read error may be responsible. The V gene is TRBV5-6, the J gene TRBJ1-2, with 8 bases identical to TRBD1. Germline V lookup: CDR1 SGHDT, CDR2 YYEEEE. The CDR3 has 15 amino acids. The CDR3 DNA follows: TGTGCCAGCAGCGTGATCGACAGGGGAAGTTATGGCCACACCTTC. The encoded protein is CASSVIDRGSYGHTF.

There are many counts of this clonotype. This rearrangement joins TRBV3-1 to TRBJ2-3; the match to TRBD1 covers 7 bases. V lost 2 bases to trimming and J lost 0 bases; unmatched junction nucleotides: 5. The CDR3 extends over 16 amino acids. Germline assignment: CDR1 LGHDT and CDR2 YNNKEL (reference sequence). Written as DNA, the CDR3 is TGTGCCAGCAGCCAATGGACAGGTTCTAGCACAGATACGCAGTATTTT. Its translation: CASSQWTGSSTDTQYF.

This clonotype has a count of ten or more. As DNA, the CDR3 is TGTGCCAGCAGCCAAGAGCTCGCGGGAATCTCCTACGAGCAGTACTTC. Its translation is CASSQELAGISYEQYF. The gene calls are TRBV14 and TRBJ2-7; D possibly corresponds to TRBD2 (6 bases). The CDR3 runs to 16 residues. Trimming removed 0 bases from V and 0 bases from J, with 12 bases in between. In germline, CDR1 is SGHDN, CDR2 FVKESK.